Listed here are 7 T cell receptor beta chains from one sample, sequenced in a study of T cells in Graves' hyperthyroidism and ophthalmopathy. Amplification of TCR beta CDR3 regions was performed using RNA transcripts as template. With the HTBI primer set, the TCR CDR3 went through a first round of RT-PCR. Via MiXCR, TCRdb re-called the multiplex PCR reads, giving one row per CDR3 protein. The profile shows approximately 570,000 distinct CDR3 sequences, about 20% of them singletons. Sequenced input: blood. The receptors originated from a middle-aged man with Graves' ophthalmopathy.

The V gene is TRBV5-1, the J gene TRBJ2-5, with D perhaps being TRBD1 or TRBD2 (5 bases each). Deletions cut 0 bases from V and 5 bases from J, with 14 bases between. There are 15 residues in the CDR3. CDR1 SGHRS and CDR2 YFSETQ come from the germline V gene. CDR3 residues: CASSLVDRGGETQYF. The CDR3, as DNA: TGCGCCAGCAGCTTGGTGGACCGGGGCGGGGAGACCCAGTACTTC.

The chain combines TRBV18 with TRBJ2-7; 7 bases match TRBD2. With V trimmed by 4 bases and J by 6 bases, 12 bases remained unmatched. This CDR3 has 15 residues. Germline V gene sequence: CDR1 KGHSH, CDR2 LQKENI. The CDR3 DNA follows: TGTGCCAGCTCACTCCAGCGCGGGGGACCAAGCGAGCAGTACTTC. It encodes CASSLQRGGPSEQYF.

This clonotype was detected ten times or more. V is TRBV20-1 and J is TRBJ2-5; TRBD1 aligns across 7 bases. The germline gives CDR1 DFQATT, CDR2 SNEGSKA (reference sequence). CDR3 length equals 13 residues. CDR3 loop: CSGLGGYQETQYF. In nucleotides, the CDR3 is TGCAGCGGCCTAGGGGGCTACCAAGAGACCCAGTACTTC.

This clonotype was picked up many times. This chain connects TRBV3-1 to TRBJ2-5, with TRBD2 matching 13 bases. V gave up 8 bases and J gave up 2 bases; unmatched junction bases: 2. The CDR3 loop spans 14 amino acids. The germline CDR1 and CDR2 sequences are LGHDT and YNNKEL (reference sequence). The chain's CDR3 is CASEGLAGQETQYF. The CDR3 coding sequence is TGTGCCAGCGAGGGACTAGCGGGGCAAGAGACCCAGTACTTC.

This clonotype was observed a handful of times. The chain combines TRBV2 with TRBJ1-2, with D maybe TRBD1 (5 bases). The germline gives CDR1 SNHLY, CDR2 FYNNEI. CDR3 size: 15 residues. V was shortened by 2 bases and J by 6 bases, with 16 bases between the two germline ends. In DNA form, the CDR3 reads TGTGCCAGCAGTGAATTTTTAGGGGCACGTGATGGCTACACCTTC. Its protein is CASSEFLGARDGYTF.

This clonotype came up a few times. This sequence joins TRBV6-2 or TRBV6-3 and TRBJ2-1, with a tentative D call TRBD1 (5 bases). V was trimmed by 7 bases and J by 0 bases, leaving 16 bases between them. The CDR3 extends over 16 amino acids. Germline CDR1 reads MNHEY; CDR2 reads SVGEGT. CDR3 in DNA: TGTGCCAGCAACTCTCTTCAGGGTCCCTCCTACAATGAGCAGTTCTTC. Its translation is CASNSLQGPSYNEQFF.

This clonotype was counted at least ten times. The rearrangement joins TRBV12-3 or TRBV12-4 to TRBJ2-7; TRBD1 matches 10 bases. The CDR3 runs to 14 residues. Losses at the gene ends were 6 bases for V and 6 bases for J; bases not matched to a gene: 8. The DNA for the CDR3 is TGTGCCAGCAGCCCGACAGGGGGCTCCGGCGAGCAGTACTTC. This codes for CASSPTGGSGEQYF.